The clone carrying this T cell receptor (beta chain) was observed a few times. Those enrolled, adults aged roughly 18 to 95 years, came from about 24 US areas. V lost 10 bases and J 5 bases, leaving 20 bases between the germline ends. Germline V gene lookup returns CDR1 LNHDA and CDR2 SQIVND (reference sequence). This CDR3 region has 15 residues. This sample was included in a study of blood T cell repertoires in COVID-19. The protocol was immunoSEQ multiplex PCR, while the TCRdb copy is restricted to in-frame clones and leaves out a portion. The repertoire holds 100,000 or so clones, with 80% to 90% as singletons.

The sequence derives from a woman between 45 and 65 years old who had recovered from COVID-19. The J gene is TRBJ2-2, the V gene TRBV19; perhaps TRBD2 as D (5 bases). Sequenced sample: PBMCs or T cells enriched from blood (not recorded which). As DNA, the CDR3 is TGTGCCACTACGGACGGAGGCTCGAGAACCGGGGAGCTGTTTTTT. Translated: CATTDGGSRTGELFF.